This TCR beta chain originates from a study of T-cell memory formation after mild COVID-19. The germline gives CDR1 SQVTM, CDR2 ANQGSEA. Trimming removed 7 bases from V and 9 bases from J, with 16 bases in between. The CDR3 has 12 amino acids. TCRdb re-analysed the 5' RACE reads in MiXCR, keeping a single row per CDR3 protein. The sample consists of about 470,000 distinct CDR3 sequences, 15% to 20% of them appearing once. Sequenced sample: PBMCs or a T cell subset sorted from them (not recorded which). The receptor comes from an adult woman who had mild COVID-19 (a few samples of this study predate the infection). Cell type and time point are not known. The gene calls are TRBV29-1 and TRBJ2-1; perhaps TRBD2 as D (6 bases). The CDR3 bases are TGCAGCGCTGCTGGAGGGTCACCTGAGCAGTTCTTC. Translation: CSAAGGSPEQFF.